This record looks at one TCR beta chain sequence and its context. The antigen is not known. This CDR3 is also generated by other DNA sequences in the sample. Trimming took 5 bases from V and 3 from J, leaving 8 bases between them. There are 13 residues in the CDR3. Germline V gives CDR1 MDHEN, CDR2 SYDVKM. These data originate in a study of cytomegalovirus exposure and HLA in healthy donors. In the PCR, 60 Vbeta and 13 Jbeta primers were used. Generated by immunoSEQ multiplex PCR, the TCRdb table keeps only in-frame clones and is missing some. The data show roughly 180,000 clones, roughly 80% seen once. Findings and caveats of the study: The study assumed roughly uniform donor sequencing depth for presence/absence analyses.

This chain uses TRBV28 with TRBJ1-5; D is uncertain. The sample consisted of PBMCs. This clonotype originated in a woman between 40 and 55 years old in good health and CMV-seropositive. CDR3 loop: CASSRTVNQPQHF. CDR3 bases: TGTGCCAGCAGTCGAACAGTCAATCAGCCCCAGCATTTT.